The sequence of this T cell receptor (beta chain) was determined in a study of T-cell memory formation after mild COVID-19 (dated by TCRdb to the early 2020s). Looking at the study overall: Most TCR sequence clusters were specific to one of the two donors. The cohort was made up of two young adult volunteers, one female and one male, who were previously healthy. In a couple of donors, T-cell clones that expanded and contracted after mild COVID-19 were tracked by sequencing TCRalpha and TCRbeta repertoires over time. Beyond this particular receptor, the publication reports: Contracting CD4+ clones turned up mainly in the CM and EM memory subsets, whereas EMRA was where CD8+ clones were enriched. Whether the second-wave clones peaking on day 37 were SARS-CoV-2 specific was not confirmed. Only a couple of mild cases were covered by the study, and larger cohorts that include severe cases with pre-infection samples were considered necessary. Clones contracting from day 15 to 85 had balanced CD4/CD8 phenotypes, while a second wave expanding from day 15 to 37 was biased towards CD4+. Some responding clones were detected in pre-infection memory, which suggested that pre-existing cross-reactive memory T cells had joined the SARS-CoV-2 response.

As encoded in the germline V gene, CDR1 is SGHTA while CDR2 is FQGTGA. The CDR3 runs 19 residues from the cysteine to the phenylalanine. The kept DNA is CDR3 alone, 57 bases in frame from the first base. Relative to germline, V is missing 6 bases and J is missing 1 base, with 20 bases of the junction outside any gene match. Ficoll-Paque density gradient centrifugation was the method used to isolate PBMCs. The sample was run on an Illumina NovaSeq 6000. TCRalpha and TCRbeta cDNA libraries were built by 5'RACE with constant-segment primers, adding sample barcodes and unique molecular identifiers. RNA was extracted from every sample with Trizol reagent. Libraries were amplified in two PCR steps, with a second sample barcode and Illumina TruSeq adapters added in the second step. Sequencing of libraries was performed on an Illumina NovaSeq with 2 x 150 bp paired-end reads. Per the authors' processing: Demultiplexing of reads and collapsing into UMI-guided consensus sequences were performed with migec v1.2.7. Using mixcr v2.1.11, the UMI consensuses were aligned to TRA and TRB V and J templates and assembled into clonotypes. Clonotypes were classified as expanded or contracted when called significant by both edgeR and NoisET, with noise models trained on biological replicates. For edgeR calls, the thresholds were a false discovery rate-adjusted p below 0.01 and a log2 fold-change of 1. As an exploratory analysis of dynamics, max-normalized trajectories of the 1000 most abundant clonotypes were examined by PCA with hierarchical clustering. The CD4 or CD8 phenotype of responding clones was assigned using the separately sequenced CD4+ and CD8+ repertoires. TCRdb reran the public reads through fastp at Q25 and MiXCR, keeping productive beta chains. Merged by CDR3 protein, the rows form single entries marked with the most common genes and DNA. These V and J calls originate from TCRdb's pipeline instead of the authors' own analysis. Counted in this sample were under 600,000 distinct CDR3 sequences; 20% to 25% of them appeared once. The ten largest clones represent approximately 8.4% of the sample.

To note about this clonotype: Its specific antigen is unknown. No much larger clone is present one base from it, and per-base qualities are unavailable.

The TCR sequence derives from an adult woman who had mild COVID-19 (a few samples of this study predate the infection). The sample titles of this study are shuffled in the database, so cell type and time point are left out; the donor was told from shared clones. The rearrangement joined TRBV7-3 to TRBJ2-5; TRBD1 matches 7 bases in the middle. Material: PBMCs or a T cell subset sorted from them (not recorded which). The sequenced DNA: TGTGCCAGCAGTCCAACTGGCGCAGGGGGTCAGCTAGGCCAAGAGACCCAGTACTTC. This translates into CASSPTGAGGQLGQETQYF.